This T cell receptor (beta chain) comes out of a study of shared T cell receptors in the human thymus. V shed 0 bases, J shed 5 bases, and the junction held 6 bases outside the gene matches. The CDR3 length is 15 residues. Germline V gene data show CDR1 as LGHNA and CDR2 as YSLEER. Data came from immunoSEQ multiplex PCR; TCRdb stores just in-frame clones and leaves some out. This sample has almost 550,000 clones; 70% to 80% occur once, and the top ten carry more than 0.01%. The same sample was also studied in work on human thymus T cells. As that study records: Among the donors, all were healthy Finnish infants having corrective surgery for congenital heart defects. Thymic samples were excised during corrective heart operations. The authors found apparently biased V and J gene usage in thymic and blood repertoires. Thymic repertoires from unrelated individuals overlapped highly, related research reported.

The chain couples TRBV4-3 to TRBJ2-7; 8 bases are shared with TRBD1. The TCR originated in a boy less than two years old with a congenital heart defect. Material for sequencing was thymocytes. CDR3 amino acids: CASSQDPGGYNEQYF. The CDR3, as DNA: TGCGCCAGCAGCCAAGACCCAGGGGGCTACAACGAGCAGTACTTC.